These 28 T cell receptor beta chains originate from one sample sequenced in a study of cytomegalovirus exposure and HLA in healthy donors. Assay: immunoSEQ multiplex PCR; the TCRdb copy retains only in-frame clones and omits some. Altogether nearly 80,000 clones are present, over 85% being singletons, with the ten largest covering about 3.9%. The material sequenced was PBMCs. The origin of the receptors is a woman in her 30s in good health and CMV-seronegative.

This sequence joins TRBV19 and TRBJ2-7; possibly TRBD1 for D (5 bases). The CDR3 sequence is 14 residues long. V shed 5 bases and J shed 2 bases, with 13 bases lying between them. CDR1 and CDR2 (germline): LNHDA, SQIVND (reference sequence). CDR3 in amino acids: CASSQLQDTYEQYF. The CDR3 DNA follows: TGTGCCAGTAGTCAACTACAGGATACCTACGAGCAGTACTTC. Complete variable domain (other parts from reference TRBV19 and TRBJ2-7): DGGITQSPKYLFRKEGQNVTLSCEQNLNHDAMYWYRQDPGQGLRLIYYSQIVNDFQKGDIAEGYSVSREKKESFPLTVTSAQKNPTAFYLCASSQLQDTYEQYFGPGTRLTVT.

The J gene is TRBJ1-2, the V gene TRBV21-1; the table calls TRBD1, which could not be checked here. TRBV21-1 is listed as a pseudogene. The length of the CDR3 is 12 residues. CDR3 in amino acids: CARGDSVYGYTF. CDR3 DNA sequence: TGTGCCAGAGGCGACAGCGTCTATGGCTACACCTTC.

In DNA, the CDR3 is TGTGCCAGCTATGGGGGGGCCAACACTGAAGCTTTCTTT. Translating gives CASYGGANTEAFF. This chain joins TRBV18 and TRBJ1-1, with a weak D call TRBD1 (6 bases). Looked up from germline, CDR1 is KGHSH and CDR2 is LQKENI. The CDR3 loop spans 13 amino acids. Trimming removed 7 bases at V and 2 bases at J, with 11 bases between.

This clone was seen once. V and J are TRBV19 and TRBJ2-1; TRBD1 matches 9 bases. The germline gives CDR1 LNHDA, CDR2 SQIVND (reference sequence). Trimming cost V 6 bases and J 7 bases; bases outside gene matches: 13. This CDR3 comprises 16 residues. CDR3 protein: CASSLPGTGYGNEQFF. DNA of the CDR3: TGTGCCAGTAGCCTCCCCGGGACAGGGTATGGTAATGAGCAGTTCTTC.

This rearrangement joins TRBV27 to TRBJ2-1, with TRBD2 identical over 9 bases. This CDR3 has 15 amino acids. V shed 5 bases, J shed 4 bases, and the junction held 6 bases outside the gene matches. CDR1 is MNHEY, CDR2 SMNVEV, per germline (reference sequence). CDR3 region: CASSLERGAYNEQFF. DNA of the CDR3: TGTGCCAGCAGTCTGGAGCGGGGGGCGTACAATGAGCAGTTCTTC.

J is TRBJ2-7 and V is TRBV6-5, with 9 bases identical to TRBD1. The germline V gene encodes CDR1 MNHEY and CDR2 SVGAGI. This CDR3 has 13 residues. Trimming removed 4 bases from V and 6 bases from J; junction bases left unmatched: 4. CDR3 protein: CASSSGQGSEQYF. The CDR3 nucleotides read TGTGCCAGCAGTTCAGGACAGGGGAGCGAGCAGTACTTC.

The rearrangement links TRBV7-2 to TRBJ2-7, with D maybe TRBD2 (6 bases). The CDR3 consists of 14 residues. CDR1 and CDR2 (germline): SGHTA, FQGNSA. Trimming took 5 bases from V and 2 from J, leaving 13 bases between them. In DNA, the CDR3 is TGTGCCAGCAGCCCCGGCGGGGACGCCTACGAGCAGTACTTC. Translated: CASSPGGDAYEQYF.

The chain has TRBV9 and TRBJ2-1; 9 bases line up with TRBD1. The J segment lost 9 bases and the V segment lost 0 bases, leaving 4 bases of the junction unmatched. The CDR3 consists of 14 residues. Germline CDR1 is SGDLS and CDR2 is YYNGEE. The CDR3 sequence is CASSVEQGAFEQFF. The DNA of the CDR3 is TGTGCCAGCAGCGTAGAACAGGGGGCGTTTGAGCAGTTCTTC.

The J gene is TRBJ2-5, the V gene TRBV30, with D tentatively TRBD1 (7 bases). V was trimmed by 5 bases and J by 3 bases, leaving 19 bases between them. The V gene's germline CDR1 is GTSNPN and CDR2 SVGIG (reference sequence). This CDR3 is built from 15 residues. CDR3 amino acids: CAWAEAGGGKETQYF. The CDR3 DNA follows: TGTGCCTGGGCCGAGGCTGGAGGGGGCAAAGAGACCCAGTACTTC.

V gene TRBV9 combines with J gene TRBJ2-7; no definite D call. The CDR3 sequence is 12 residues long. V was shortened by 1 base and J by 6 bases, with 8 bases between the two germline ends. Per germline, CDR1 SGDLS and CDR2 YYNGEE. Written as DNA, the CDR3 is TGTGCCAGCAGCGTATCCGGTGGCGAGCAGTACTTC. Amino acid sequence: CASSVSGGEQYF. The full variable domain, rest sourced from reference TRBV9 and TRBJ2-7, is DSGVTQTPKHLITATGQRVTLRCSPRSGDLSVYWYQQSLDQGLQFLIQYYNGEERAKGNILERFSAQQFPDLHSELNLSSLELGDSALYFCASSVSGGEQYFGPGTRLTVT.

The chain couples TRBV6-5 to TRBJ1-1; a possible D gene is TRBD1 (5 bases). CDR1 is MNHEY, CDR2 SVGAGI, per germline. The CDR3 extends over 13 amino acids. V lost 2 bases, J lost 1 base, and 5 bases lay in between. The CDR3, as DNA: TGTGCCAGCAGTTACGGACAGAACACTGAAGCTTTCTTT. Translated: CASSYGQNTEAFF.

J is TRBJ2-1 and V is TRBV4-1; no firm D call. Trimming pared 0 bases from V and 0 bases from J, leaving 9 bases between. The CDR3 has 16 amino acids. From germline, CDR1 is MGHRA and CDR2 YSYEKL. This CDR3 reads CASSQDAVSSYNEQFF. The CDR3 bases are TGCGCCAGCAGCCAAGACGCGGTTAGCTCCTACAATGAGCAGTTCTTC.

This clone was observed a few times. The gene calls are TRBV28 and TRBJ1-2; D unclear. Germline CDR1 reads MDHEN; CDR2 reads SYDVKM. Trimming left V 2 bases short and J 6 bases short, with 4 bases between. The CDR3 has 11 residues. The CDR3 here is CASSLADGYTF. CDR3 coding DNA: TGTGCCAGCAGTTTAGCAGATGGCTACACCTTC.

The genes are TRBV7-9 and TRBJ2-2, with a possible D match to TRBD2 (5 bases). The CDR3 spans 17 residues. Between the trimmed V and J ends, which lost 1 base and 7 bases, there was a span of 19 bases. The germline gives CDR1 SEHNR, CDR2 FQNEAQ (reference sequence). CDR3 region: CASSLGRGPRRGGELFF. Written as DNA, the CDR3 is TGTGCCAGCAGCTTAGGTAGAGGGCCAAGAAGAGGCGGGGAGCTGTTTTTT.

The V and J genes are TRBV18 and TRBJ1-2; 8 bases match TRBD1. Trimming took 3 bases from V and 3 from J; bases not matched to a gene: 3. Germline V lookup: CDR1 KGHSH, CDR2 LQKENI. The CDR3 runs 14 residues. In DNA form, the CDR3 reads TGTGCCAGCTCACCGACAGGGGAATACTATGGCTACACCTTC. It translates to CASSPTGEYYGYTF.

The chain carries TRBV2 and TRBJ2-5; D gene uncertain. This CDR3 comprises 14 residues. V was pared by 3 bases and J by 4 bases, with 12 bases between. Germline assignment: CDR1 SNHLY and CDR2 FYNNEI. The CDR3 region is CASSDRGPVETQYF. CDR3 sequence (DNA): TGTGCCAGCAGTGATCGAGGTCCGGTAGAGACCCAGTACTTC.

The chain joins TRBV12-5 to TRBJ2-1; TRBD2 matches at 11 bases. The CDR3 is 16 residues long. Losses at the gene ends were 0 bases for V and 7 bases for J; bases not matched to a gene: 5. Per the germline V gene, CDR1 is LGHNT and CDR2 is FRNRAP. CDR3 in DNA: TGTGCTAGTGGTTTGGTCACGTCTAGCGGGAGGAATGAGCAGTTCTTC. Translated, it gives CASGLVTSSGRNEQFF.

CDR3 sequence: CASSLQSNYGYTF. CDR3 nucleotides: TGTGCCAGCAGTCTACAGAGTAACTATGGCTACACCTTC. V usage is TRBV6-1 and J usage is TRBJ1-2, with D hard to call. Germline values: CDR1 MNHNS, CDR2 SASEGT. Trimming shortened V by 5 bases and J by 1 base, and 8 bases separated the two germline ends. The CDR3 is 13 residues long.

The chain recombines TRBV4-3 with TRBJ1-5; D remains unclear. Germline CDR1 is LGHNA and CDR2 is YSLEER. This CDR3 comprises 16 residues. Trimming removed 0 bases from V and 4 bases from J, with 13 bases in between. This CDR3 reads CASSQDLGGGNQPQHF. CDR3 in DNA: TGCGCCAGCAGCCAAGATTTAGGTGGAGGGAATCAGCCCCAGCATTTT.

This chain uses TRBV6-6 with TRBJ2-7; TRBD1 aligns across 8 bases. Germline V gene sequence: CDR1 MNHNY, CDR2 SVGAGI (reference sequence). With 5 bases clipped from V and 0 bases from J, the junction kept 0 bases outside the gene matches. The CDR3 has 13 residues. In DNA, the CDR3 is TGTGCCAGCAGTGGACAGGGCTCCTACGAGCAGTACTTC. As protein: CASSGQGSYEQYF.

The chain combines TRBV4-2 with TRBJ1-5; TRBD1 might be the D (6 bases). The CDR3 is 19 residues long. CDR1 is LGHNA and CDR2 is YNFKEQ in the germline V gene. Trimming left V 0 bases short and J 3 bases short, with 21 bases between. DNA for the CDR3: TGTGCCAGCAGCCAAGAAGCCGGGACACCCAAAGGGGACAATCAGCCCCAGCATTTT. Amino acid sequence: CASSQEAGTPKGDNQPQHF.

CDR3 DNA sequence: TGTGCCTGGAGGCCATCTCTCCGGGACAGAGGGGGGACTGAAGCTTTCTTT. It is translated as CAWRPSLRDRGGTEAFF. The J gene is TRBJ1-1, the V gene TRBV30; 7 nucleotides align to TRBD1. This CDR3 is 17 amino acids long. Trimming took 3 bases from V and 5 from J; bases not matched to a gene: 18. Germline V gene lookup returns CDR1 GTSNPN and CDR2 SVGIG (reference sequence). Variable domain in full (rest from reference TRBV30 and TRBJ1-1): SQTIHQWPATLVQPVGSPLSLECTVEGTSNPNLYWYRQAAGRGLQLLFYSVGIGQISSEVPQNLSASRPQDRQFILSSKKLLLSDSGFYLCAWRPSLRDRGGTEAFFGQGTRLTVV.

This chain joins TRBV29-1 and TRBJ2-7, with 8 bases fitting TRBD2. The CDR3 length is 13 residues. Trimming cost V 4 bases and J 3 bases; bases outside gene matches: 5. Germline CDR1 is SQVTM and CDR2 is ANQGSEA. In DNA form, the CDR3 reads TGCAGCGTTGCAGCGGGGGCTCGCTACGAGCAGTACTTC. Translated, it gives CSVAAGARYEQYF.

The V gene is TRBV6-5, the J gene TRBJ2-7, with 11 bases that match TRBD2. The length of the CDR3 is 14 residues. CDR1 is MNHEY and CDR2 is SVGAGI in the germline V gene. Trimming removed 8 bases from V and 3 bases from J; junction bases left unmatched: 6. CDR3 region: CASGPGLAVYEQYF. The CDR3 coding sequence is TGTGCCAGCGGACCGGGACTAGCGGTCTACGAGCAGTACTTC.

The chain couples TRBV28 to TRBJ1-5; no clear D gene. Germline assignment: CDR1 MDHEN and CDR2 SYDVKM. V lost 10 bases, J lost 0 bases, and 16 bases lay in between. This CDR3 is built from 15 residues. Written as DNA, the CDR3 is TGTGCCACCACCCCCGACACAGTTAGCAATCAGCCCCAGCATTTT. It encodes CATTPDTVSNQPQHF. The full variable domain, with the rest looked up from reference TRBV28 and TRBJ1-5, is DVKVTQSSRYLVKRTGEKVFLECVQDMDHENMFWYRQDPGLGLRLIYFSYDVKMKEKGDIPEGYSVSREKKERFSLILESASTNQTSMYLCATTPDTVSNQPQHFGDGTRLSIL.

The V gene is TRBV7-9, the J gene TRBJ1-6; TRBD1 matches 12 bases. After removal of 7 bases from V and 9 bases from J, the junction contained 7 bases not matched to a gene. This CDR3 spans 15 amino acids. Germline V lookup: CDR1 SEHNR, CDR2 FQNEAQ (reference sequence). The CDR3 loop reads CASTPGQGAFSPLHF. In nucleotides, the CDR3 is TGTGCCAGCACCCCGGGACAGGGGGCATTTTCACCCCTCCACTTT. Variable domain in full (rest from reference TRBV7-9 and TRBJ1-6): DTGVSQNPRHKITKRGQNVTFRCDPISEHNRLYWYRQTLGQGPEFLTYFQNEAQLEKSRLLSDRFSAERPKGSFSTLEIQRTEQGDSAMYLCASTPGQGAFSPLHFGNGTRLTVT.

This chain joins TRBV28 and TRBJ1-1; 10 bases agree with TRBD1. The J segment lost 4 bases and the V segment lost 7 bases, leaving 9 bases of the junction unmatched. The CDR3 length is 15 residues. CDR1 is MDHEN and CDR2 is SYDVKM in the germline V gene. The CDR3 coding sequence is TGTGCCAGCACTCGGGGGGGACAGGGGATCACTGAAGCTTTCTTT. This gives the protein CASTRGGQGITEAFF.

This clone has a handful of counts. CDR3 in amino acids: CASSQDPRAGGYGYTF. The CDR3 nucleotides read TGCGCCAGCAGCCAAGATCCTCGGGCGGGAGGCTATGGCTACACCTTC. The chain uses TRBV4-1 and TRBJ1-2; D is unclear. Trimming pared 0 bases from V and 4 bases from J, leaving 15 bases between. The germline V gene encodes CDR1 MGHRA and CDR2 YSYEKL. The CDR3 runs 16 residues.